These T cell receptor beta chains were read from a single sample in a study of blood T cell repertoires in COVID-19. Some clones are missing from TCRdb's copy, which holds only in-frame ones; the method was immunoSEQ multiplex PCR. The sample has some 210,000 clones, 81% seen once. What was sequenced was PBMCs or T cells enriched from blood (not recorded which). The receptors here all came from a woman in her forties or fifties with acute COVID-19. Both conserved end residues are part of each CDR3. The D gene is left open where the match is weak. The size field is filled for only some rows; it gives once, few, many or a size class.

>TRBJ2-5|TRBV18|TRBD2|.
CASSPESGGSETQYF
TGTGCCAGCTCACCCGAAAGCGGGGGGTCAGAGACCCAGTACTTC
>TRBJ2-7|TRBV28|.|once
CASRGKGYEQYF
TGTGCCAGCCGGGGTAAGGGCTACGAGCAGTACTTC
>TRBJ2-1|TRBV5-4|TRBD2|once
CASSGSSGGAFIYNEQFF
TGTGCCAGCAGCGGGTCCAGCGGGGGGGCCTTTATCTACAATGAGCAGTTCTTC
>TRBJ1-2|TRBV19|.|.
CASSIEHSAAYYGYTF
TGTGCCAGTAGTATCGAACATTCTGCCGCCTACTATGGCTACACCTTC
>TRBJ2-7|TRBV7-8|.|.
CASSSPGVDEQYF
TGTGCCAGCAGCTCTCCGGGAGTAGACGAGCAGTACTTC
>TRBJ1-1|TRBV19|TRBD1|.
CATIVGTGYTEAFF
TGTGCCACAATCGTAGGGACAGGGTACACTGAAGCTTTCTTT
>TRBJ2-7|TRBV29-1|.|.
CSVAGGLAYEQYF
TGCAGCGTTGCTGGAGGTCTCGCCTACGAGCAGTACTTC
>TRBJ2-3|TRBV7-9|.|.
CASSSLEADTQYF
TGTGCCAGCAGCTCACTAGAAGCAGATACGCAGTATTTT
>TRBJ1-2|TRBV5-1|TRBD1|.
CASSLGPWGQGMGSYTF
TGCGCCAGCAGCTTGGGGCCCTGGGGACAGGGTATGGGCAGCTACACCTTC
>TRBJ1-6|TRBV27|.|once
CASWGTGINSPLHF
TGTGCCAGCTGGGGTACAGGAATTAATTCACCCCTCCACTTT
>TRBJ2-5|TRBV5-1|.|.
CASSFIGGVPQETQYF
TGCGCCAGCAGCTTTATTGGCGGGGTCCCACAAGAGACCCAGTACTTC
>TRBJ2-4|TRBV7-2|TRBD2|few
CASSATLAEAKNIQYF
TGTGCCAGCAGCGCCACACTAGCGGAAGCCAAAAACATTCAGTACTTC
>TRBJ1-1|TRBV12-3/TRBV12-4|.|once
CASSEGENTEAFF
TGTGCCAGCAGTGAAGGGGAGAACACTGAAGCTTTCTTT
>TRBJ1-2|TRBV5-1|TRBD1|medium-sized
CASRFRTGDDLNYGYTF
TGCGCCAGCAGGTTCAGGACAGGGGATGATCTTAACTATGGCTACACCTTC